Listed here are 10 T cell receptor beta chains from one sample, sequenced in a study of patients and donors after allogeneic stem cell transplantation. TCRdb used MiXCR to reprocess the RT-PCR reads, holding one entry per CDR3 protein. The data hold roughly 250,000 distinct CDR3 sequences, with 12% to 15% observed a single time. Material for sequencing was blood, either unsorted or a sorted T cell fraction (not recorded which). These receptors all come from a human donor who was either an allogeneic HSCT recipient or a stem cell or donor lymphocyte infusion donor (not recorded which). It is not recorded whose cells these are; they may come from a transplant donor.

This clonotype was seen a handful of times. The V and J genes are TRBV4-2 and TRBJ1-5, with TRBD1 matching over 8 bases. The V and J ends lost 3 bases and 5 bases, in that order; junction bases with no gene match: 3. CDR3 length: 14 residues. The germline CDR1 and CDR2 sequences are LGHNA and YNFKEQ. The chain's CDR3 is CASSQTGEDQPQHF. CDR3 sequence (DNA): TGTGCCAGCAGCCAGACAGGGGAGGATCAGCCCCAGCATTTT.

The chain couples TRBV6-5 to TRBJ2-7; D might be TRBD1 or TRBD2, each matching 6 bases. The CDR3 consists of 16 residues. The germline V and J ends were trimmed by 4 bases and 3 bases, with 19 bases remaining between them. Germline loops: CDR1 MNHEY, CDR2 SVGAGI. CDR3 in DNA: TGTGCCAGCAGTTCCTCGGGGGAACAGGGCTTCTACGAGCAGTACTTC. Translated: CASSSSGEQGFYEQYF.

This clonotype was observed a few times. The chain uses TRBV6-1 and TRBJ2-2; D uncertain. The CDR3 runs 14 residues. CDR1 is MNHNS, CDR2 SASEGT, per germline. Trimming cost V 6 bases and J 0 bases, with 8 bases left between them. The CDR3 bases are TGTGCCAGCAGGCTAAAGCCGAACACCGGGGAGCTGTTTTTT. Protein sequence: CASRLKPNTGELFF.

This clonotype appeared a few times. V gene TRBV5-1 combines with J gene TRBJ2-1; 9 bases are shared with TRBD1. The CDR3 is 15 amino acids. V lost 4 bases to trimming and J lost 9 bases; unmatched junction nucleotides: 11. Germline V gene sequence: CDR1 SGHRS, CDR2 YFSETQ. The CDR3 bases are TGCGCCAGCAGCGCGGGACAGGGTCTCAGGGGTGAGCAGTTCTTC. The encoded protein is CASSAGQGLRGEQFF.

The chain uses TRBV6-1 and TRBJ2-1, with 7 bases identical to TRBD1. This CDR3 is built from 14 residues. J was trimmed by 2 bases and V by 5 bases; bases with no gene match: 3. CDR1 is MNHNS, CDR2 SASEGT, per germline. The CDR3 nucleotides are TGTGCCAGCAGTAGGGACAGACCCTACAATGAGCAGTTCTTC. Protein: CASSRDRPYNEQFF.

This clonotype was counted at least ten times. This chain links TRBV5-8 with TRBJ2-1; 8 bases align to TRBD2. Trimming took 2 bases from V and 7 from J; bases not matched to a gene: 11. CDR1 and CDR2 from the germline V gene are SGHTS and YDEGEE. CDR3 length: 16 amino acids. The CDR3: CASSFHGGRRENEQFF. DNA for the CDR3: TGTGCCAGCAGCTTCCACGGCGGGAGGAGGGAAAATGAGCAGTTCTTC.

This rearrangement joins TRBV2 to TRBJ2-2; the match to TRBD2 covers 8 bases. CDR3 size: 13 residues. Unmatched junction bases numbered 3, after V lost 6 bases and J lost 6 bases. Germline V gene lookup returns CDR1 SNHLY and CDR2 FYNNEI. The chain's CDR3 is CASRETSAGELFF. CDR3 nucleotides: TGTGCCAGCAGGGAGACTAGCGCCGGGGAGCTGTTTTTT. The full variable domain, with the rest looked up from reference TRBV2 and TRBJ2-2, is EPEVTQTPSHQVTQMGQEVILRCVPISNHLYFYWYRQILGQKVEFLVSFYNNEISEKSEIFDDQFSVERPDGSNFTLKIRSTKLEDSAMYFCASRETSAGELFFGEGSRLTVL.

This clonotype has just a few counts. The CDR3 loop reads CASSLSSGQTNLNYGYTF. The CDR3 DNA reads TGTGCCAGCAGTTTATCCTCGGGACAGACCAACCTTAACTATGGCTACACCTTC. This chain connects TRBV27 to TRBJ1-2; 7 nucleotides line up with TRBD1. CDR3 size: 18 residues. Germline V lookup: CDR1 MNHEY, CDR2 SMNVEV (reference sequence). The J segment lost 1 base and the V segment lost 0 bases, leaving 11 bases of the junction unmatched.

This chain connects TRBV6-1 to TRBJ2-3, with D maybe TRBD2 (5 bases). Germline-derived CDR1 and CDR2 are MNHNS and SASEGT. Trimming cost V 7 bases and J 6 bases, with 14 bases left between them. The length of the CDR3 is 13 residues. Here the CDR3 DNA reads TGTGCCAGCATCCACGGCCGAGGGGATACGCAGTATTTT. Translation gives CASIHGRGDTQYF.

This clonotype appeared a few times. The chain couples TRBV20-1 to TRBJ2-7, with 10 bases that match TRBD1. V was clipped by 3 bases and J by 3 bases; unmatched bases: 14. CDR3 size: 17 residues. CDR1 and CDR2 from the germline V gene are DFQATT and SNEGSKA (reference sequence). The CDR3 coding sequence is TGCAGTGCTAGGCGAACCCCCGGGACAGGGGTTAACTACGAGCAGTACTTC. Amino acid sequence: CSARRTPGTGVNYEQYF.